This entry is about one T cell receptor beta chain. cDNA prepared by RNA extraction and subsequent reverse transcription served as the template for sequencing. The assay was immunoSEQ multiplex PCR, and TCRdb's table has in-frame clones only and misses some. The sample lists 200,000 to 250,000 clones, roughly 56% occurring once. V dropped 6 bases and J dropped 7 bases, with 13 bases sitting between them. Germline CDR1 is MGHDK and CDR2 is SYGVNS. This CDR3 has 12 residues. The data were obtained in a study of CD8+ T cells in alopecia areata. The material sequenced was CD8+ T cells sorted from blood. This TCR came from a human donor in good health. This chain connects TRBV25-1 to TRBJ2-7; D ambiguous. In DNA form, the CDR3 reads TGTGCCAGCAGGGTCCTTAGGGTAGAGCAGTACTTC. Its translation is CASRVLRVEQYF.